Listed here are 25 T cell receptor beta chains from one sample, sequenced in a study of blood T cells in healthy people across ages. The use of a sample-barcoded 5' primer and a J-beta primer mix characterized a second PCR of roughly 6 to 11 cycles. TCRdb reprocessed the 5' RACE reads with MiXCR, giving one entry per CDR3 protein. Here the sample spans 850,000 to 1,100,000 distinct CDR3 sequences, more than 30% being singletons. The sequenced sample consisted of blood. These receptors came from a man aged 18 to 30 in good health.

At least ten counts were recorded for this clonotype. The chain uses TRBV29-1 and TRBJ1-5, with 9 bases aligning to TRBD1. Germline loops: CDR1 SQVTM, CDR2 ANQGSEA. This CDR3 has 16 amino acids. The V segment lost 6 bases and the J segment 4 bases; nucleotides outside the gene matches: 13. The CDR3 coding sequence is TGCAGCGTGATCCTTTCCGGGACAGGGCAGAATCAGCCCCAGCATTTT. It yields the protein CSVILSGTGQNQPQHF.

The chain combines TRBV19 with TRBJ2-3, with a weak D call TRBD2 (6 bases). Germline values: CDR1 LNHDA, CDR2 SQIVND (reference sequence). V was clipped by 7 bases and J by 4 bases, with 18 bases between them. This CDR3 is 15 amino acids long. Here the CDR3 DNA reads TGTGCCAGTACCACAGTCGGGGGTTTCCCAGATACGCAGTATTTT. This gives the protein CASTTVGGFPDTQYF. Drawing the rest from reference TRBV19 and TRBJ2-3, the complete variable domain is DGGITQSPKYLFRKEGQNVTLSCEQNLNHDAMYWYRQDPGQGLRLIYYSQIVNDFQKGDIAEGYSVSREKKESFPLTVTSAQKNPTAFYLCASTTVGGFPDTQYFGPGTRLTVL.

The CDR3 DNA reads as TGCAGTGCAGGACAGGGATCTGGTGGCTACACCTTC. Translated, it gives CSAGQGSGGYTF. The chain couples TRBV20-1 to TRBJ1-2; 8 bases are shared with TRBD1. V dropped 6 bases and J dropped 7; count of bases not matched to a gene: 7. CDR3 length equals 12 residues. The germline gives CDR1 DFQATT, CDR2 SNEGSKA (reference sequence).

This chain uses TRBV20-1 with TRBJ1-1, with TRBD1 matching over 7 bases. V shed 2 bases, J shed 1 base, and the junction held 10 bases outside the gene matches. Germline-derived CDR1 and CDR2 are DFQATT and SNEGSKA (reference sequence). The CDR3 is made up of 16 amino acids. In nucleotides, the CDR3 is TGCAGTGCTAGACCCACTGGGGGACAGTCGAACACTGAAGCTTTCTTT. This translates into CSARPTGGQSNTEAFF.

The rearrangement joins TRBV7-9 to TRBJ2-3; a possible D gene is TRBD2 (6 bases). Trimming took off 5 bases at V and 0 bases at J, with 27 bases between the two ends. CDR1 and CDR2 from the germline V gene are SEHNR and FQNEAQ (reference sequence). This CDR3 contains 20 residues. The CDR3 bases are TGTGCCAGCAGCGCCCAGTGGGATGTGGGGACTCCAATAAGCACAGATACGCAGTATTTT. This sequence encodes CASSAQWDVGTPISTDTQYF. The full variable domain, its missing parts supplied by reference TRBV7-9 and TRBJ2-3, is DTGVSQNPRHKITKRGQNVTFRCDPISEHNRLYWYRQTLGQGPEFLTYFQNEAQLEKSRLLSDRFSAERPKGSFSTLEIQRTEQGDSAMYLCASSAQWDVGTPISTDTQYFGPGTRLTVL.

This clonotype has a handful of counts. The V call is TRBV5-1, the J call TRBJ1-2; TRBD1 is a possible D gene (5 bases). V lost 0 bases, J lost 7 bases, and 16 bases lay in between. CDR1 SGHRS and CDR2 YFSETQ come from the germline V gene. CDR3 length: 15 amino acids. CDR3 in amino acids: CASSLDRNPNRGYTF. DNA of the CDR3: TGCGCCAGCAGCTTGGACAGGAATCCCAATCGTGGCTACACCTTC.

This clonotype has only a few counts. This chain's CDR3 is CASGQTEHEQYF. CDR3 coding DNA: TGTGCCAGCGGACAGACAGAACACGAGCAGTACTTC. This chain links TRBV10-3 with TRBJ2-7; maybe TRBD1 (6 bases). Trimming stripped 10 bases from V and 5 bases from J, with 15 bases between. The CDR3 is 12 amino acids. From germline, CDR1 is ENHRY and CDR2 SYGVKD.

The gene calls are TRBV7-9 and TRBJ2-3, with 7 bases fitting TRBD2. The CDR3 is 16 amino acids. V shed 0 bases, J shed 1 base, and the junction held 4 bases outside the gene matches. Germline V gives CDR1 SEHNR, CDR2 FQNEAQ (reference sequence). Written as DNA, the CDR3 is TGTGCCAGCAGCTTAGCACATGGGGGGGGCACAGATACGCAGTATTTT. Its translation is CASSLAHGGGTDTQYF.

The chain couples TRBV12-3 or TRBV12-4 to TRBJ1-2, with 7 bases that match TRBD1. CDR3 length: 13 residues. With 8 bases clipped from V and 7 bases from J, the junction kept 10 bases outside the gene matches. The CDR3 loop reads CASGQETLTGYTF. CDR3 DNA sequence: TGTGCCAGCGGACAGGAGACCCTTACTGGCTACACCTTC.

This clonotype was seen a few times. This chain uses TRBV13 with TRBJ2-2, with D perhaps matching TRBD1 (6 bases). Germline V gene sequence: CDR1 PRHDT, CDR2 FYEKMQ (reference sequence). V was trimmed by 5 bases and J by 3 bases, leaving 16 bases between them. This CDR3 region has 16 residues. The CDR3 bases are TGTGCCAGCAGCCAGGACAGTATTGGGGACACCGGGGAGCTGTTTTTT. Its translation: CASSQDSIGDTGELFF.

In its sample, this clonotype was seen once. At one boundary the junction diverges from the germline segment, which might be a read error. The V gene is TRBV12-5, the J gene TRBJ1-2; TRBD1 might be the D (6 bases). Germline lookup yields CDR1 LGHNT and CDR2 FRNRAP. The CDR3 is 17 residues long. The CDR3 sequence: CASGRGSGTSANYGDTF. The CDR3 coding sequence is TGTGCTAGTGGCCGAGGATCCGGGACATCAGCTAACTATGGCGACACCTTC.

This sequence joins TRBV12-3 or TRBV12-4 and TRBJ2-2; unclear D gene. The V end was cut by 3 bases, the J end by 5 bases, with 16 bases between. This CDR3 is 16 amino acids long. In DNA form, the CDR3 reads TGTGCCAGCAGTTTCGGAATCTCATTAGAAACCGGGGAGCTGTTTTTT. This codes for CASSFGISLETGELFF.

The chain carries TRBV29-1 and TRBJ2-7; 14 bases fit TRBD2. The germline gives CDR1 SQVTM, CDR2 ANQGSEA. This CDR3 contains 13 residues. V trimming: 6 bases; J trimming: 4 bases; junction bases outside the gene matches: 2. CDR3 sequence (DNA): TGCAGCGTCGGGACTAGCGGGAGATACGAGCAGTACTTC. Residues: CSVGTSGRYEQYF.

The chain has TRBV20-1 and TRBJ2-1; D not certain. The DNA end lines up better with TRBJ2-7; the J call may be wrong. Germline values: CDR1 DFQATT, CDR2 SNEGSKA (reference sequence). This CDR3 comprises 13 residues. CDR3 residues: CSARDSSYNEQYF. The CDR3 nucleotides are TGCAGTGCTAGAGACAGCTCCTACAATGAGCAGTACTTC.

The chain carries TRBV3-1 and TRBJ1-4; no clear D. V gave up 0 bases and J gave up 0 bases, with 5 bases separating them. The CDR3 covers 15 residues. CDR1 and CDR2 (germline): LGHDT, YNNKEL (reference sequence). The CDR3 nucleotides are TGTGCCAGCAGCCAAGACAGGACAACTAATGAAAAACTGTTTTTT. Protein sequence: CASSQDRTTNEKLFF. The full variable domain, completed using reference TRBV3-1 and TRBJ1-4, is DTAVSQTPKYLVTQMGNDKSIKCEQNLGHDTMYWYKQDSKKFLKIMFSYNNKELIINETVPNRFSPKSPDKAHLNLHINSLELGDSAVYFCASSQDRTTNEKLFFGSGTQLSVL.

CDR3 coding DNA: TGTGCCAGCCCTGTGGTTAGGCCCCCCGGTGAAAAACTGTTTTTT. It translates to CASPVVRPPGEKLFF. The chain joins TRBV7-2 to TRBJ1-4; D ambiguous. The V end was cut by 8 bases, the J end by 7 bases, with 20 bases between. This CDR3 region has 15 residues. Germline assignment: CDR1 SGHTA and CDR2 FQGNSA.

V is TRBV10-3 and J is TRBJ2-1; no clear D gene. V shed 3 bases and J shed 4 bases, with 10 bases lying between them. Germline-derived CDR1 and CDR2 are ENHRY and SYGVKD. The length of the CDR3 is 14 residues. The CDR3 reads CAISEVHPYNEQFF. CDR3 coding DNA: TGTGCCATCAGTGAAGTACACCCTTACAATGAGCAGTTCTTC.

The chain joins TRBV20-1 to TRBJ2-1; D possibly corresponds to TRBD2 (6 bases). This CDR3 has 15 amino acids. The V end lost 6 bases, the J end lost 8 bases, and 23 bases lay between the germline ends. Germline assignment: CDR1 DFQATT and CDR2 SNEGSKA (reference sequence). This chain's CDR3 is CSAPSSASALDEQFF. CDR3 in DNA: TGCAGTGCCCCCTCGTCGGCTAGCGCCCTGGATGAGCAGTTCTTC.

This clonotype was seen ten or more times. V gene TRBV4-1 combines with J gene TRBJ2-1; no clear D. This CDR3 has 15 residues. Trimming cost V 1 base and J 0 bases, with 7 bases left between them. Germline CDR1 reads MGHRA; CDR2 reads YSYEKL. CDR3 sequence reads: CASSQAESSYNEQFF. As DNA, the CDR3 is TGCGCCAGCAGCCAAGCCGAGTCCTCCTACAATGAGCAGTTCTTC.

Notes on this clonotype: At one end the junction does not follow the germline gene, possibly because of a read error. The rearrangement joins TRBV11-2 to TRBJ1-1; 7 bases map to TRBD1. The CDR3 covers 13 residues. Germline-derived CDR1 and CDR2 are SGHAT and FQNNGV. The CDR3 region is CACSLGRGREAFF. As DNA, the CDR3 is TGTGCCTGCAGCCTCGGAAGGGGGCGTGAAGCTTTCTTT. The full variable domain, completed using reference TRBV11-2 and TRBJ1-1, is EAGVAQSPRYKIIEKRQSVAFWCNPISGHATLYWYQQILGQGPKLLIQFQNNGVVDDSQLPKDRFSAERLKGVDSTLKIQPAKLEDSAVYLCACSLGRGREAFFGQGTRLTVV.

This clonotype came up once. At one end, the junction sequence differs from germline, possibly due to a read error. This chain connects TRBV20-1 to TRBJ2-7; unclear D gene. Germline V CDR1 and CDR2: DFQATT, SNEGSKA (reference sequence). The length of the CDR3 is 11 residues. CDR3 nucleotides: TGCAATGCTAGACACGAGAGAACCCAGTACTTC. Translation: CNARHERTQYF.

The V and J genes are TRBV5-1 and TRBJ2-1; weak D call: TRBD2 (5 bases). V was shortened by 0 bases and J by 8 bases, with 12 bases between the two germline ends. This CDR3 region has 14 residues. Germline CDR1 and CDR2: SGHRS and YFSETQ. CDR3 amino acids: CASSLGGSLYEQFF. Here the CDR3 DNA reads TGCGCCAGCAGCTTGGGTGGGAGCCTTTATGAGCAGTTCTTC.

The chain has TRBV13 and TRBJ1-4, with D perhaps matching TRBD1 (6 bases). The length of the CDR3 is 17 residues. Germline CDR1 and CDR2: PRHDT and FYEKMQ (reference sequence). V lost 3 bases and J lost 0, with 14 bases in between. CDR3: CASSFGRGLPTNEKLFF. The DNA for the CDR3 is TGTGCCAGCAGCTTTGGCAGGGGCCTTCCAACTAATGAAAAACTGTTTTTT.

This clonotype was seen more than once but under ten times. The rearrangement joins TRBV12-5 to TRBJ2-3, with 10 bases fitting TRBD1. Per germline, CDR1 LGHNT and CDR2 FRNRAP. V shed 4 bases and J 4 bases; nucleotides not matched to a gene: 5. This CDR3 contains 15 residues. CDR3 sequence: CASGSRTGGADTQYF. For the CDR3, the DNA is TGTGCTAGTGGTTCACGGACAGGGGGGGCAGATACGCAGTATTTT.

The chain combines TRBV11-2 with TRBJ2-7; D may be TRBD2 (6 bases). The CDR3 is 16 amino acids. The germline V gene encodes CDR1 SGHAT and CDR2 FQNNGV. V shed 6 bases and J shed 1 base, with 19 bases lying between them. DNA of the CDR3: TGTGCCAGCAGTCACTACGTTGCGGGGCGATCCTACGAGCAGTACTTC. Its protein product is CASSHYVAGRSYEQYF.